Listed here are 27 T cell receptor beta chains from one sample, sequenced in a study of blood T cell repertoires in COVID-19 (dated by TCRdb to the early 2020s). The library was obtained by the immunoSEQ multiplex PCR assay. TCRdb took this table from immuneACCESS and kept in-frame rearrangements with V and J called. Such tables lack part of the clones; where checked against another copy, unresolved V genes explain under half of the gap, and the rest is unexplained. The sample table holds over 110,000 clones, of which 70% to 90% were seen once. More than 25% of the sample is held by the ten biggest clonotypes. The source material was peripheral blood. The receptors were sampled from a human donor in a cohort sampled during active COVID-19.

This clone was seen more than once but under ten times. The CDR3 reads CASSPPGRGGTEAFF. In DNA, the CDR3 is TGTGCCAGCAGCCCCCCGGGCCGCGGGGGGACTGAAGCTTTCTTT. The chain combines TRBV7-9 with TRBJ1-1; D may be TRBD1 (5 bases). Germline CDR1 SEHNR, CDR2 FQNEAQ (reference sequence). V was pared by 5 bases and J by 5 bases, with 18 bases between. This CDR3 has 15 residues.

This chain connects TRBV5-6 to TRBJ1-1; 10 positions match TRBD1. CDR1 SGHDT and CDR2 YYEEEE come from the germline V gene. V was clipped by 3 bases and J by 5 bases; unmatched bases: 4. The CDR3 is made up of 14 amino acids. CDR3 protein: CASSYGTGVTEAFF. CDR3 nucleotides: TGTGCCAGCAGCTACGGGACAGGGGTGACTGAAGCTTTCTTT. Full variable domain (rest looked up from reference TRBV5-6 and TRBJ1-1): DAGVTQSPTHLIKTRGQQVTLRCSPKSGHDTVSWYQQALGQGPQFIFQYYEEEERQRGNFPDRFSGHQFPNYSSELNVNALLLGDSALYLCASSYGTGVTEAFFGQGTRLTVV.

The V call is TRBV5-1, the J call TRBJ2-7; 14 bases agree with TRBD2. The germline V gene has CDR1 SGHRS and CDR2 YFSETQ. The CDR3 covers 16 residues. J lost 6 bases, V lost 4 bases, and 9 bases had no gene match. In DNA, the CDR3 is TGCGCCAGCAGCGCCGGACTAGCGGGAGGCCGAAGCGAGCAGTACTTC. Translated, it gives CASSAGLAGGRSEQYF.

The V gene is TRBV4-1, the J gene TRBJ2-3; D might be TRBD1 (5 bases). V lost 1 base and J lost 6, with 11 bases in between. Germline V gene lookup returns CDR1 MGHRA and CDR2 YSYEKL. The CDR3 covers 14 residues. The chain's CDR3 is CASSQVGPLDTQYF. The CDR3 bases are TGCGCCAGCAGCCAAGTGGGGCCTCTGGATACGCAGTATTTT.

This CDR3 reads CAISERRGRSSGELFF. CDR3 in DNA: TGTGCCATCAGTGAACGCAGGGGGAGATCCTCCGGGGAGCTGTTTTTT. V usage is TRBV10-3 and J usage is TRBJ2-2; 7 bases map to TRBD1. In germline, CDR1 is ENHRY, CDR2 SYGVKD. J lost 6 bases, V lost 3 bases, and 10 bases had no gene match. This CDR3 is 16 amino acids long.

The CDR3 DNA reads as TGTGCCAGCAGCTTTGAGGGATTCGCCGGGGAGCTGTTTTTT. Its protein product is CASSFEGFAGELFF. J is TRBJ2-2 and V is TRBV5-4, with D perhaps matching TRBD2 (5 bases). Trimming took 2 bases from V and 6 from J, leaving 11 bases between them. Germline V lookup: CDR1 SGHNT, CDR2 YYREEE (reference sequence). This CDR3 comprises 14 residues.

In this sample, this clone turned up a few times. DNA for the CDR3: TGTGCCAGCAGCTTACTAGCGGGGTCCGGGGAGCTGTTTTTT. Translation: CASSLLAGSGELFF. The J gene is TRBJ2-2, the V gene TRBV7-9; 9 bases match TRBD2. Germline CDR1 SEHNR, CDR2 FQNEAQ (reference sequence). V trimming: 2 bases; J trimming: 6 bases; junction bases outside the gene matches: 1. The CDR3 runs 14 residues.

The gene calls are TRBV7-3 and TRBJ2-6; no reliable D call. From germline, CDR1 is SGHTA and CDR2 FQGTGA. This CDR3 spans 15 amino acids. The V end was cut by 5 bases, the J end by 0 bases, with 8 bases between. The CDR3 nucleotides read TGTGCCAGCAGCGCGACTGCCTCTGGGGCCAACGTCCTGACTTTC. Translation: CASSATASGANVLTF.

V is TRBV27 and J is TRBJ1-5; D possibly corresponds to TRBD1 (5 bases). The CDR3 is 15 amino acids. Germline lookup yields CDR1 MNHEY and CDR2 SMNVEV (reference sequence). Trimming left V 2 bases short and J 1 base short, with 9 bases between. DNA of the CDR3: TGTGCCAGCAGTTTAACGGGGGGAAGCAATCAGCCCCAGCATTTT. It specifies CASSLTGGSNQPQHF.

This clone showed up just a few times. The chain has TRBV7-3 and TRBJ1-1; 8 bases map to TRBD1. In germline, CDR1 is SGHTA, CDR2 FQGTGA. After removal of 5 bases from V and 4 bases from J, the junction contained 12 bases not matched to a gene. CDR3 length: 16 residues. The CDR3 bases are TGTGCCAGCAGCCCATCGGGACAGGCCGCCGGCACTGAAGCTTTCTTT. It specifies CASSPSGQAAGTEAFF.

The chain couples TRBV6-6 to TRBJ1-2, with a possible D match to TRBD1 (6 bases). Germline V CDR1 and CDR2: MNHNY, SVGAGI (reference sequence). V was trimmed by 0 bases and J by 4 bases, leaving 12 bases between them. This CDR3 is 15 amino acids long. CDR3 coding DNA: TGTGCCAGCAGTTACTCGAGACAGGAGGTCTATGGCTACACCTTC. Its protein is CASSYSRQEVYGYTF.

CDR3 amino acids: CASSSGTSGSTDTQYF. Written as DNA, the CDR3 is TGTGCCAGCAGCTCTGGGACTAGCGGAAGCACAGATACGCAGTATTTT. The chain is built from TRBV5-4 and TRBJ2-3; 11 bases agree with TRBD2. The CDR3 loop spans 16 amino acids. Looked up from germline, CDR1 is SGHNT and CDR2 is YYREEE (reference sequence). J lost 0 bases, V lost 3 bases, and 3 bases had no gene match. The full variable domain, with the rest looked up from reference TRBV5-4 and TRBJ2-3, is ETGVTQSPTHLIKTRGQQVTLRCSSQSGHNTVSWYQQALGQGPQFIFQYYREEENGRGNFPPRFSGLQFPNYSSELNVNALELDDSALYLCASSSGTSGSTDTQYFGPGTRLTVL.

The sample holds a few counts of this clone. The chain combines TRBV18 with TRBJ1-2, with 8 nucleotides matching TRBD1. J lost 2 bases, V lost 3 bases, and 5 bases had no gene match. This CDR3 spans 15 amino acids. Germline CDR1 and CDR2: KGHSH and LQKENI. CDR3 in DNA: TGTGCCAGCTCACCTGTCGGACAGGGAAACTATGGCTACACCTTC. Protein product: CASSPVGQGNYGYTF.

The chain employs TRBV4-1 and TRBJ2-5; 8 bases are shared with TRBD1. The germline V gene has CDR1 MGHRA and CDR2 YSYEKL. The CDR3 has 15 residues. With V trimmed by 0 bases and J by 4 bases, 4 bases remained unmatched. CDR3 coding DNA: TGCGCCAGCAGCCAAGAGGGTACAGGGGGAGAGACCCAGTACTTC. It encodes CASSQEGTGGETQYF.

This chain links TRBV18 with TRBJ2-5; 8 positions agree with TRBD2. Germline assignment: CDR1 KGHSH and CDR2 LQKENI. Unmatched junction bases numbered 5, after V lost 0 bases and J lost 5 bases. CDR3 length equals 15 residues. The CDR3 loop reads CASSPPRTSSETQYF. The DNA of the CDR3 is TGTGCCAGCTCACCACCGCGGACTAGCAGCGAGACCCAGTACTTC.

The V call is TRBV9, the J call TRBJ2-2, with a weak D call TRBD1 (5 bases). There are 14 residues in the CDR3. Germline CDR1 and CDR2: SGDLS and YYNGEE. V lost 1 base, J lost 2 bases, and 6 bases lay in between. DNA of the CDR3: TGTGCCAGCAGCGTAACAGGCAACACCGGGGAGCTGTTTTTT. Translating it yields CASSVTGNTGELFF.

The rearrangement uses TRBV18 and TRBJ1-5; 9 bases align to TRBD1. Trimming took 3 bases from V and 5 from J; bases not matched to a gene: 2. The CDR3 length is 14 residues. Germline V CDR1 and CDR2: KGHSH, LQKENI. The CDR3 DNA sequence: TGTGCCAGCTCACCGGGACAGGGAGATCAGCCCCAGCATTTT. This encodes CASSPGQGDQPQHF.

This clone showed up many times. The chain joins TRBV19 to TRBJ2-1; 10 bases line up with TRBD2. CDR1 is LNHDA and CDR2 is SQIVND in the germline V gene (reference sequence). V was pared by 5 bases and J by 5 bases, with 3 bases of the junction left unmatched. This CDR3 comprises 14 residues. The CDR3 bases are TGTGCCAGTAGTGCGGGACTAGCGAACAATGAGCAGTTCTTC. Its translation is CASSAGLANNEQFF. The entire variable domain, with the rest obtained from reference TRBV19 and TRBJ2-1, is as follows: DGGITQSPKYLFRKEGQNVTLSCEQNLNHDAMYWYRQDPGQGLRLIYYSQIVNDFQKGDIAEGYSVSREKKESFPLTVTSAQKNPTAFYLCASSAGLANNEQFFGPGTRLTVL.

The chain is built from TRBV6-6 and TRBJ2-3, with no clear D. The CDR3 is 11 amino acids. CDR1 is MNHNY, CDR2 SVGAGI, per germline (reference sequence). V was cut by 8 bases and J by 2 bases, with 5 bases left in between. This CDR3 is CASGNTDTQYF. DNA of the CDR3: TGTGCCAGCGGCAACACAGATACGCAGTATTTT.

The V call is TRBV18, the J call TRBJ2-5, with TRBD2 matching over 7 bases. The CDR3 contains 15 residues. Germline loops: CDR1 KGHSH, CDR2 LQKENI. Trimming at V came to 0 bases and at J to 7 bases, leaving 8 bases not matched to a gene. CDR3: CASSPPSGRGWTQYF. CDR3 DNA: TGTGCCAGCTCACCACCCTCGGGGAGGGGATGGACCCAGTACTTC.

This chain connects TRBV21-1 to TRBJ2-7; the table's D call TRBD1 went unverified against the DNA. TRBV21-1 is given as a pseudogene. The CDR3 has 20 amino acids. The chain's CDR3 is CASSKPLVGMQGGPLYEQYF. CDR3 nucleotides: TGTGCCAGCAGCAAACCTCTCGTGGGTATGCAAGGGGGACCCCTTTACGAGCAGTACTTC.

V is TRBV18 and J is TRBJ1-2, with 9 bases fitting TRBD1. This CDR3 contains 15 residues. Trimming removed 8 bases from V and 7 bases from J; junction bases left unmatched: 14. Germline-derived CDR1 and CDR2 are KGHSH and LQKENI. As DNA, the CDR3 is TGTGCCAGCACCGCAGCAACAGGGGGCTATGGTGGCTACACCTTC. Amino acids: CASTAATGGYGGYTF.

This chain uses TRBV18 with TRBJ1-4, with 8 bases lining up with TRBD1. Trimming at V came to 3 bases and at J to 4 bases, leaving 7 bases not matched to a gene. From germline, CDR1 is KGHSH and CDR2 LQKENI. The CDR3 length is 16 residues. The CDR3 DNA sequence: TGTGCCAGCTCACCGCAGACAGGGGAGATTAATGAAAAACTGTTTTTT. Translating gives CASSPQTGEINEKLFF.

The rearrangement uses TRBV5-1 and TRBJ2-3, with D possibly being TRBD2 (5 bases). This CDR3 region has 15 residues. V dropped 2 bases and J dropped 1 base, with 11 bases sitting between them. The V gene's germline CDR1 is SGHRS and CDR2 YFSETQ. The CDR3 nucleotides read TGCGCCAGCAGCTTTGTTATCGGGGGCACAGATACGCAGTATTTT. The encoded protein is CASSFVIGGTDTQYF.

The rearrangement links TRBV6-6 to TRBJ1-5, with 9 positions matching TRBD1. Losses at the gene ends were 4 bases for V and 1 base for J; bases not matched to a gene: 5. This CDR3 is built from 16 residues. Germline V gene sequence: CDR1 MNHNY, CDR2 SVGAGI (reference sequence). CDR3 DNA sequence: TGTGCCAGCAGTTCAACCGGGACAGGGAGCAATCAGCCCCAGCATTTT. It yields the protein CASSSTGTGSNQPQHF.

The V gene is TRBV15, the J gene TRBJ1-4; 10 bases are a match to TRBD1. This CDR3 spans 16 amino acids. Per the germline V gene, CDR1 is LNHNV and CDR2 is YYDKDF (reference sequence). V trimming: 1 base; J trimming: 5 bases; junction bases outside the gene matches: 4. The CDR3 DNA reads TGTGCCACCAGCAGAGTAGGGGGACAGGGGAATGAAAAACTGTTTTTT. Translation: CATSRVGGQGNEKLFF. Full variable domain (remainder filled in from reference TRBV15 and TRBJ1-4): DAMVIQNPRYQVTQFGKPVTLSCSQTLNHNVMYWYQQKSSQAPKLLFHYYDKDFNNEADTPDNFQSRRPNTSFCFLDIRSPGLGDTAMYLCATSRVGGQGNEKLFFGSGTQLSVL.

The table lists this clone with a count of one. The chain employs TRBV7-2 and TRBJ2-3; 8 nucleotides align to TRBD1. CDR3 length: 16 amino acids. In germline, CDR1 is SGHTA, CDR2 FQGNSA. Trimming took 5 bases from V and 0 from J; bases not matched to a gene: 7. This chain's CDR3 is CASSANRGTSTDTQYF. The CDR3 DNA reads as TGTGCCAGCAGCGCAAACAGGGGGACTAGCACAGATACGCAGTATTTT.